The 25 T cell receptor beta chains below come from one sample, sequenced in a study of immune characterization of retroperitoneal liposarcoma. MiXCR, applied by TCRdb to the PCR reads, yields one record per CDR3 protein. The top ten hold about 31% of the sample, which has roughly 4,700 distinct CDR3 sequences, about a third seen once. The source material was tumor tissue. These receptors originate from a male donor with retroperitoneal liposarcoma.

This sequence joins TRBV20-1 and TRBJ1-1; D possibly corresponds to TRBD1 (5 bases). From germline, CDR1 is DFQATT and CDR2 SNEGSKA (reference sequence). Trimming stripped 6 bases from V and 1 base from J, with 6 bases between. The CDR3 runs to 11 residues. The CDR3 loop is CSAGGNTEAFF. The CDR3 coding sequence is TGCAGTGCGGGGGGGAACACTGAAGCTTTCTTT.

V is TRBV6-6 and J is TRBJ1-1; TRBD1 matches 9 bases. The CDR3 has 17 amino acids. V trimming: 5 bases; J trimming: 0 bases; junction bases outside the gene matches: 10. Germline CDR1 reads MNHNY; CDR2 reads SVGAGI (reference sequence). CDR3 in DNA: TGTGCCAGCAGTAGAAAGGGACAGGGACCCCTGAACACTGAAGCTTTCTTT. It is translated as CASSRKGQGPLNTEAFF.

The chain couples TRBV6-6 to TRBJ1-3, with no clear D. Germline V gene data show CDR1 as MNHNY and CDR2 as SVGAGI (reference sequence). CDR3 length equals 17 residues. The ends were cut back, 4 bases at V and 0 bases at J, with 16 bases in the middle. The DNA of the CDR3 is TGTGCCAGCAGTTCCTCGGACGGACTTTACTCTGGAAACACCATATATTTT. This encodes CASSSSDGLYSGNTIYF.

The chain couples TRBV6-6 to TRBJ2-3; 13 nucleotides agree with TRBD2. The J call is doubtful: the DNA matches TRBJ2-1 better. The CDR3 totals 15 residues. The germline V gene encodes CDR1 MNHNY and CDR2 SVGAGI (reference sequence). The CDR3 loop is CASSPTSGRAGEQFF. Written as DNA, the CDR3 is TGTGCCAGCAGTCCCACTAGCGGGAGGGCCGGTGAGCAGTTCTTC.

The chain joins TRBV27 to TRBJ2-5; no clear D. Trimming took 4 bases from V and 4 from J, leaving 10 bases between them. CDR3 length equals 13 residues. Germline CDR1 is MNHEY and CDR2 is SMNVEV (reference sequence). CDR3 loop: CASSWVSGETQYF. The DNA of the CDR3 is TGTGCCAGCAGTTGGGTTTCGGGAGAGACCCAGTACTTC.

This clonotype was seen repeatedly, ten times or more. This rearrangement joins TRBV6-5 to TRBJ2-5, with D hard to call. The end of the DNA is better explained by TRBJ2-7, so the J call may be wrong. This CDR3 comprises 14 residues. In germline, CDR1 is MNHEY, CDR2 SVGAGI. The CDR3 bases are TGTGCCAGCAGTTACTCGACGGGTCCCTACGAGCAGTACTTC. This sequence encodes CASSYSTGPYEQYF.

This clonotype was recorded at least ten times. The chain couples TRBV7-2 to TRBJ2-3; 9 bases match TRBD2. Germline CDR1 reads SGHTA; CDR2 reads FQGNSA. The CDR3 totals 15 residues. J was trimmed by 6 bases and V by 6 bases; bases with no gene match: 10. CDR3 in DNA: TGTGCCAGCAGACTCCAGGCGGGAGGGCCTGATACGCAGTATTTT. Residues: CASRLQAGGPDTQYF.

This clonotype turned up a few times. The V gene is TRBV6-1, the J gene TRBJ2-1; D remains ambiguous. The V gene lost 5 bases and the J gene lost 10 bases, with 15 bases spanning the gap. Germline V gives CDR1 MNHNS, CDR2 SASEGT. The CDR3 length is 13 residues. CDR3 sequence reads: CASSQALRNEQFF. In nucleotides, the CDR3 is TGTGCCAGCAGTCAGGCCCTGAGGAACGAGCAGTTCTTC.

This clonotype was seen ten or more times. The chain has TRBV7-8 and TRBJ2-7; 10 bases fit TRBD2. V lost 4 bases and J lost 3; bases outside the gene matches: 3. CDR3 length: 14 amino acids. Germline V gene data show CDR1 as SGHVS and CDR2 as FQNEAQ. The CDR3 loop reads CASSSGTSVYEQYF. The CDR3 nucleotides read TGTGCCAGCAGCTCCGGGACTAGCGTCTACGAGCAGTACTTC. Looking up the rest from reference TRBV7-8 and TRBJ2-7 gives the full variable domain: GAGVSQSPRYKVAKRGQDVALRCDPISGHVSLFWYQQALGQGPEFLTYFQNEAQLDKSGLPSDRFFAERPEGSVSTLKIQRTQQEDSAVYLCASSSGTSVYEQYFGPGTRLTVT.

The chain employs TRBV11-1 and TRBJ2-5, with TRBD2 matching 10 bases. The J call may be in error: the DNA end matches TRBJ2-1 better. Germline CDR1 is SGHAT and CDR2 is FQDESV (reference sequence). The CDR3 is 15 amino acids. CDR3 coding DNA: TGTGCCAGCAGGGCGACTGCTAGCGGGAGCTATGAGCAGTTCTTC. This sequence encodes CASRATASGSYEQFF.

The chain uses TRBV6-2 or TRBV6-3 and TRBJ1-2, with 8 positions matching TRBD1. This CDR3 spans 16 amino acids. The J segment lost 8 bases and the V segment lost 0 bases, leaving 11 bases of the junction unmatched. Per germline, CDR1 MNHEY and CDR2 SVGEGT. The CDR3 reads CASSYSQEPGGFGYTF. The CDR3 DNA reads TGTGCCAGCAGTTACTCACAAGAACCAGGGGGCTTCGGCTACACCTTC.

V is TRBV7-2 and J is TRBJ2-1; no reliable D call. The CDR3 sequence is 14 residues long. CDR1 and CDR2 from the germline V gene are SGHTA and FQGNSA. V lost 0 bases and J 10 bases, leaving 13 bases between the germline ends. DNA for the CDR3: TGTGCCAGCAGCTTAGCGTACGGCCCCTACGAGCAGTTCTTC. Amino acid sequence: CASSLAYGPYEQFF.

This clonotype was detected a few times. This chain links TRBV7-9 with TRBJ1-5; no clear D gene. The CDR3 totals 15 residues. Trimming removed 5 bases from V and 6 bases from J, with 17 bases in between. Germline CDR1 SEHNR, CDR2 FQNEAQ (reference sequence). The CDR3 spells CASSLGWSNSQPQHF. The CDR3 bases are TGTGCCAGCAGCCTTGGGTGGTCCAATTCTCAGCCCCAGCATTTT.

CDR3 in DNA: TGTGCCAGCAGCCCTACCCCAGATACGCAGTATTTT. Translating it yields CASSPTPDTQYF. The V gene is TRBV6-1, the J gene TRBJ2-3, with unresolved D. The CDR3 has 12 residues. Trimming took 6 bases from V and 4 from J, leaving 8 bases between them. Per germline, CDR1 MNHNS and CDR2 SASEGT.

By share of the sample, this clonotype is medium-sized. The genes are TRBV7-8 and TRBJ2-1; D is unclear. The germline V and J ends were trimmed by 6 bases and 0 bases, with 9 bases remaining between them. The CDR3 covers 14 residues. Germline lookup yields CDR1 SGHVS and CDR2 FQNEAQ. CDR3 residues: CASRLSSSYNEQFF. CDR3 DNA sequence: TGTGCCAGCAGACTATCTTCCTCCTACAATGAGCAGTTCTTC.

The chain links TRBV6-1 to TRBJ2-1; 7 bases agree with TRBD1. The germline CDR1 and CDR2 sequences are MNHNS and SASEGT. The CDR3 extends over 20 amino acids. The V gene end was trimmed by 5 bases and the J gene end by 1 base; junction bases not matched to a gene: 20. Written as DNA, the CDR3 is TGTGCCAGCAGTTACCGGGACAGAAGACAGAAACTGATATCCTACAATGAGCAGTTCTTC. This translates into CASSYRDRRQKLISYNEQFF.

The rearrangement links TRBV12-3 or TRBV12-4 to TRBJ2-7, with TRBD2 as a possible D gene (5 bases). The CDR3 sequence is 14 residues long. The ends were cut back, 5 bases at V and 0 bases at J, with 11 bases in the middle. The CDR3 reads CASSVREGSYEQYF. CDR3 coding DNA: TGTGCCAGCAGTGTACGGGAAGGCTCCTACGAGCAGTACTTC.

The chain links TRBV6-1 to TRBJ2-1; TRBD1 might be the D (5 bases). The DNA end lines up better with TRBJ2-7; the J call may be wrong. This CDR3 contains 15 residues. Germline V gene sequence: CDR1 MNHNS, CDR2 SASEGT. CDR3 amino acids: CASSTDTSSYNEQYF. CDR3 nucleotides: TGTGCCAGCAGTACGGACACGTCCTCCTACAATGAGCAGTACTTC.

This clonotype was counted ten times or more. The chain is built from TRBV15 and TRBJ2-5; D possibly uses TRBD1 or TRBD2 (5 bases each). Per germline, CDR1 LNHNV and CDR2 YYDKDF (reference sequence). With 1 base removed from V and 4 bases from J, the gap between germline ends came to 13 bases. This CDR3 spans 15 amino acids. CDR3 DNA: TGTGCCACCAGCAGAGTCGTCTCAGGGAGAGAGACCCAGTACTTC. Its protein product is CATSRVVSGRETQYF.

This clonotype qualifies as large. The chain couples TRBV27 to TRBJ2-2; D ambiguous. This CDR3 region has 15 residues. In germline, CDR1 is MNHEY, CDR2 SMNVEV (reference sequence). V was clipped by 4 bases and J by 6 bases, with 15 bases between them. The CDR3 region is CASSSQPEISGELFF. CDR3 nucleotide sequence: TGTGCCAGCAGTTCTCAGCCGGAGATATCCGGGGAGCTGTTTTTT.

J is TRBJ2-1 and V is TRBV6-5; 15 bases map to TRBD2. The DNA matches TRBJ2-5 better at its end, which makes the J call doubtful. CDR3 length: 18 amino acids. Germline V gives CDR1 MNHEY, CDR2 SVGAGI. CDR3 loop: CASSYGIGTSGGKETQYF. The CDR3 coding sequence is TGTGCCAGCAGTTACGGTATCGGGACTAGCGGGGGGAAAGAGACCCAGTACTTC.

In this sample, this clonotype turned up a few times. This chain links TRBV11-3 with TRBJ2-5, with D uncertain. The CDR3 loop spans 13 amino acids. Germline CDR1 and CDR2: SGHNT and YENEEA. The V end was cut by 2 bases, the J end by 5 bases, with 9 bases between. In DNA, the CDR3 is TGTGCCAGCAGCTTACCTGGGTCTGAGACCCAGTACTTC. Translating it yields CASSLPGSETQYF.

Of note for this clonotype: Since the CDR3 does not end with the conserved phenylalanine or tryptophan, this likely comes from a read error. No DNA is shown, since the ends of the CDR3 on it are uncertain; the CDR3 is the one TCRdb lists. The chain is built from TRBV6-1 and TRBJ2-2; the D call TRBD1 from the table was never checked on the DNA. Germline CDR1 MNHNS, CDR2 SASEGT. The CDR3 is made up of 15 amino acids, end residues included. The CDR3 loop is CVVSRGFITPGSCFL.

The chain couples TRBV27 to TRBJ2-7; D is possibly TRBD1 (5 bases). V was shortened by 2 bases and J by 2 bases, with 13 bases between the two germline ends. The CDR3 is made up of 15 amino acids. The germline CDR1 and CDR2 sequences are MNHEY and SMNVEV (reference sequence). The CDR3 spells CASSLPLRDAYEQYF. CDR3 nucleotides: TGTGCCAGCAGTTTACCGCTCAGGGATGCCTACGAGCAGTACTTC.

This clonotype is large (0.1 to 1%) by share. The genes are TRBV6-6 and TRBJ2-1, with D possibly TRBD2 on 6 matching bases. This CDR3 contains 19 residues. Deletions cut 3 bases from V and 6 bases from J, with 27 bases between. Germline V gives CDR1 MNHNY, CDR2 SVGAGI (reference sequence). The CDR3 reads CASSYSGFIVLAQSNEQFF. The CDR3 region has the DNA TGTGCCAGCAGTTATTCCGGTTTTATCGTCCTAGCGCAATCCAATGAGCAGTTCTTC.